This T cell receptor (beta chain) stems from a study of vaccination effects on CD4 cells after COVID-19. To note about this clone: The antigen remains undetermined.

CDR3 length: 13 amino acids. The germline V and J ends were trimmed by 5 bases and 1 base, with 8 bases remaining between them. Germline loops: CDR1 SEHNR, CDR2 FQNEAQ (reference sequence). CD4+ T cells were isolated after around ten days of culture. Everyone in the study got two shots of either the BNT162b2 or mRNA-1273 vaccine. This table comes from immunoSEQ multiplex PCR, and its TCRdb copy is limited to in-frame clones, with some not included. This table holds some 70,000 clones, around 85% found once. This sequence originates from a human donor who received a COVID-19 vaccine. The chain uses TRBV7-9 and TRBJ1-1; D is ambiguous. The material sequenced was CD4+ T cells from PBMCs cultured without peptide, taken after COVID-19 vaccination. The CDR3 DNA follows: TGTGCCAGCAGCGTAAGTAGGAACACTGAAGCTTTCTTT. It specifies CASSVSRNTEAFF.